The source of this T cell receptor (beta chain) is a study of blood T cell repertoires in COVID-19. Study-level background: Sample material is recorded as cDNA or gDNA derived from T cells, B-cell-depleted T cells, or PBMCs.

Sequencing used immunoSEQ multiplex PCR; TCRdb keeps in-frame clones, though not all of them. The sample lists about 320,000 clones, approximately 88% seen once, with over 4% in the top ten. CDR1 is SGDLS and CDR2 is YYNGEE in the germline V gene. The CDR3 is 15 amino acids. V dropped 2 bases and J dropped 7; count of bases not matched to a gene: 7. Recruitment covered 25 or so US areas and drew participants whose ages spanned roughly 18 to 100 years. Two negative PCRs, clearance, or symptom resolution characterized the recovered Cohort 3 donors. The rearrangement uses TRBV9 and TRBJ2-1; 9 bases are a match to TRBD2. What was sequenced was PBMCs or T cells enriched from blood (not recorded which). This TCR came from a man aged 60-69 years who had recovered from COVID-19. CDR3 in amino acids: CASSVSGRNMNEQFF. CDR3 DNA sequence: TGTGCCAGCAGCGTTAGCGGGAGAAATATGAATGAGCAGTTCTTC.